This T cell receptor beta chain came from a study of PD-L1 blockade in urothelial cancer. Study details: Patients went on atezolizumab at some point between 2012 and 2014, receiving 1,200 mg intravenously every 3 weeks.

Time point noted: peripheral blood 6 weeks after treatment start. Study-wide findings and caveats: At 3 weeks on treatment, tumor-associated clones expanded more with durable benefit. Below-median TCR clonality that was measured in pretreatment blood predicted better survival.

The V and J ends lost 8 bases and 5 bases respectively, with 12 bases between them. Per germline, CDR1 LNHDA and CDR2 SQIVND (reference sequence). The CDR3 contains 12 residues. Regarding this clone: Its antigen is as yet unknown.

Profiling relied on immunoSEQ multiplex PCR, and the TCRdb table lists in-frame clones only, not all of them. The repertoire includes some 39,000 clones, around 83% of them detected once, and roughly 2.5% sits in the top ten. This rearrangement joins TRBV19 to TRBJ1-1, with D maybe TRBD1 (6 bases). The TCR comes from a man between 65 and 85 years old with urothelial cancer. The sample consisted of PBMCs, taken around atezolizumab (anti-PD-L1) treatment. As DNA, the CDR3 is TGTGCCAGTCGGGAACAGGGAACTGAAGCTTTCTTT. Translated, it gives CASREQGTEAFF.